These 5 T cell receptor beta chains share one sample of origin, sequenced in a study of response to subunit inactivated influenza vaccine. TCRdb ran MiXCR on the RT-PCR reads and lists one entry per CDR3 protein. The table shows 700,000 to 900,000 distinct CDR3 sequences, with around 21% occurring only once. Source: PBMCs from blood, taken about 5 days after vaccination. The receptors originated from a man aged 50 to 59 who received an inactivated influenza vaccine.

This clonotype was seen a handful of times. The chain employs TRBV5-5 and TRBJ1-2; the match to TRBD1 covers 9 bases. Germline-derived CDR1 and CDR2 are SGHKS and YYEKEE (reference sequence). Trimming at V came to 2 bases and at J to 8 bases, leaving 7 bases not matched to a gene. CDR3 length: 14 amino acids. The CDR3 here is CASSLPQGAGGYTF. In DNA, the CDR3 is TGTGCCAGCAGCTTACCACAGGGGGCAGGAGGCTACACCTTC.

The table lists this clonotype with a few counts. The chain couples TRBV6-1 to TRBJ1-1; D not resolved. V was trimmed by 5 bases and J by 4 bases, leaving 14 bases between them. There are 14 residues in the CDR3. The germline gives CDR1 MNHNS, CDR2 SASEGT. For the CDR3, the DNA is TGTGCCAGCAGTAGATCTTGGATGGCCACTGAAGCTTTCTTT. Its protein product is CASSRSWMATEAFF.

This clonotype was seen only a few times. The V call is TRBV12-3 or TRBV12-4, the J call TRBJ2-3; unclear D gene. The V end was cut by 4 bases, the J end by 4 bases, with 9 bases between. There are 13 residues in the CDR3. This CDR3 is CASSYSAADTQYF. In DNA form, the CDR3 reads TGTGCCAGCAGTTATAGTGCAGCAGATACGCAGTATTTT.

There are a few counts of this clonotype. The rearrangement joins TRBV20-1 to TRBJ2-2, with unresolved D. This CDR3 is built from 13 residues. The ends were cut back, 3 bases at V and 4 bases at J, with 9 bases in the middle. Germline V gives CDR1 DFQATT, CDR2 SNEGSKA (reference sequence). In nucleotides, the CDR3 is TGCAGTGCTAGTGAGGTCCTCACCGGGGAGCTGTTTTTT. Its protein product is CSASEVLTGELFF.

The chain has TRBV7-9 and TRBJ2-2, with D hard to call. Germline loops: CDR1 SEHNR, CDR2 FQNEAQ (reference sequence). The CDR3 consists of 14 residues. Trimming removed 1 base from V and 4 bases from J, with 7 bases in between. The CDR3: CASSLVWATGELFF. DNA of the CDR3: TGTGCCAGCAGCTTAGTGTGGGCCACCGGGGAGCTGTTTTTT.